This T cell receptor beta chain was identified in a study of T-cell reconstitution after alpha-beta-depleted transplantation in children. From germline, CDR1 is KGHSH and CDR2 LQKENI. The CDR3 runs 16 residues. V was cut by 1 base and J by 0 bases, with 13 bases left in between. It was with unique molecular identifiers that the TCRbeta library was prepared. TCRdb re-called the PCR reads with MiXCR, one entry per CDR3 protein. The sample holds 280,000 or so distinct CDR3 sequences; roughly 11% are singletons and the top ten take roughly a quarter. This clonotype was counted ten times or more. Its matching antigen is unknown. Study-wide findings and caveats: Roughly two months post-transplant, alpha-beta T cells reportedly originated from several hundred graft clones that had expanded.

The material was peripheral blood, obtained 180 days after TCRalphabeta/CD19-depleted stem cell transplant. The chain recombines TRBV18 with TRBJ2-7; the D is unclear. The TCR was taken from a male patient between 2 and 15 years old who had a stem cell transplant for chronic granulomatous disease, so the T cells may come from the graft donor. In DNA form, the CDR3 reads TGTGCCAGCTCACCACGACAAATTATGAGCTCCTACGAGCAGTACTTC. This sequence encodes CASSPRQIMSSYEQYF.